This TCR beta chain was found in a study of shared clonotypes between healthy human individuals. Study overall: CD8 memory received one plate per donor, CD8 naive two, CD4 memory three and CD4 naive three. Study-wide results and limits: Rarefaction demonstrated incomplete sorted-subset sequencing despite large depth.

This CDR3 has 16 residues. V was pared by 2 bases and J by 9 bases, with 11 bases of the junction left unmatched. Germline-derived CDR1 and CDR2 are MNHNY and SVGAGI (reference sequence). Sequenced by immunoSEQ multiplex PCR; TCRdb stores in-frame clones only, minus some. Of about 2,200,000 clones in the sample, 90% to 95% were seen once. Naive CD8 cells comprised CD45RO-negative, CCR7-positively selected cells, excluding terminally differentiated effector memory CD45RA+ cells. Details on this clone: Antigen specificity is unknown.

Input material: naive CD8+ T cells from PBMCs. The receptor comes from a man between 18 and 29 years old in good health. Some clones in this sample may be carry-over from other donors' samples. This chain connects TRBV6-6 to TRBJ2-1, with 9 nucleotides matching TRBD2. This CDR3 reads CASSYLASGAHGEQFF. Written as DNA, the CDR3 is TGTGCCAGCAGTTACCTAGCTAGCGGGGCGCACGGTGAGCAGTTCTTC.